This T cell receptor (beta chain) was captured in a study of monozygotic twins with inflammatory bowel disease. Study results and limitations: It was observed that concordant and discordant twins did not differ in repertoire similarity, possibly given limited power. Lower TCRbeta diversity (inverse Simpson) was seen in IBD patients than in healthy co-twins.

Germline CDR1 is GTSNPN and CDR2 is SVGIG (reference sequence). The CDR3 extends over 12 amino acids. About this clonotype: Its antigen remains unknown.

Used for each TCR library was about 3,200 ng of total RNA. TCRdb re-called the 5' RACE reads and shows each CDR3 protein once, DNA omitted. The repertoire shows more than 300,000 distinct CDR3 sequences; the top ten hold roughly 5.2%. This chain links TRBV30 with TRBJ1-6; TCRdb's D call, TRBD1, is unchecked because there is no DNA. The sample was blood. This receptor was obtained from a human donor with ulcerative colitis or Crohn's disease, or a healthy co-twin of an affected twin (not recorded which). The CDR3 protein is CAWDRGDSPLHF.